This entry lists 9 T cell receptor beta chains sequenced from one sample in a study of T-cell memory formation after mild COVID-19. TCRdb ran MiXCR on the 5' RACE reads and lists one entry per CDR3 protein. The table shows approximately 300,000 distinct CDR3 sequences, with around 15% occurring only once. The specimen was PBMCs or a T cell subset sorted from them (not recorded which). The origin of the receptors is a man in his late teens or twenties who had mild COVID-19 (a few samples of this study predate the infection). Cell type and time point are not known.

This clonotype was picked up a small number of times. V usage is TRBV29-1 and J usage is TRBJ2-5; 7 positions agree with TRBD2. This CDR3 has 15 amino acids. Germline V CDR1 and CDR2: SQVTM, ANQGSEA. Unmatched junction bases numbered 10, after V lost 5 bases and J lost 1 base. The CDR3 is CSVRPSGRPQETQYF. The CDR3 DNA sequence: TGCAGCGTTCGTCCTAGCGGACGACCCCAAGAGACCCAGTACTTC.

This clonotype showed up just a few times. V and J are TRBV12-3 or TRBV12-4 and TRBJ2-7; 9 bases line up with TRBD1. Trimming removed 6 bases from V and 7 bases from J; junction bases left unmatched: 13. The CDR3 is 15 amino acids. DNA for the CDR3: TGTGCCAGCAGGGCCGGGACAGGGAGGACTAGGGAGCAGTACTTC. Translating gives CASRAGTGRTREQYF.

This clonotype was counted at least ten times. V is TRBV7-9 and J is TRBJ2-2; no reliable D call. Between the trimmed V and J ends, which lost 7 bases and 4 bases, there was a span of 13 bases. The CDR3 loop spans 14 amino acids. The germline V gene encodes CDR1 SEHNR and CDR2 FQNEAQ (reference sequence). The CDR3 loop is CASIAGLSTGELFF. The CDR3 nucleotides read TGTGCCAGCATCGCAGGATTGAGCACCGGGGAGCTGTTTTTT.

The chain has TRBV7-9 and TRBJ1-4; D call uncertain. The CDR3 loop spans 16 amino acids. Germline CDR1 is SEHNR and CDR2 is FQNEAQ (reference sequence). V lost 3 bases and J lost 5, with 16 bases in between. The CDR3 region is CASSLNYLDSNEKLFF. DNA of the CDR3: TGTGCCAGCAGCTTGAATTACTTAGACTCGAATGAAAAACTGTTTTTT.

V is TRBV7-9 and J is TRBJ2-7; the D call may be TRBD1 or TRBD2 (5 bases each). Germline loops: CDR1 SEHNR, CDR2 FQNEAQ (reference sequence). The CDR3 extends over 14 amino acids. With 7 bases removed from V and 0 bases from J, the gap between germline ends came to 13 bases. The CDR3 region has the DNA TGTGCCAGCACCCCCGCTGGGGGCTCCTACGAGCAGTACGTC. It codes for CASTPAGGSYEQYV.

This clonotype has only a few counts. The chain carries TRBV6-2 or TRBV6-3 and TRBJ1-2, with D unclear. Trimming pared 5 bases from V and 5 bases from J, leaving 12 bases between. The CDR3 covers 13 residues. CDR1 is MNHEY and CDR2 is SVGEGT in the germline V gene. The CDR3 sequence: CASSPARVYGYTF. The CDR3 bases are TGTGCCAGCAGTCCAGCAAGGGTGTATGGCTACACCTTC.

This clonotype was detected a few times. The gene calls are TRBV10-3 and TRBJ2-5; 10 bases map to TRBD1. The germline gives CDR1 ENHRY, CDR2 SYGVKD. With 6 bases clipped from V and 3 bases from J, the junction kept 4 bases outside the gene matches. The CDR3 loop spans 14 amino acids. The chain's CDR3 is CAISTTGGEETQYF. CDR3 DNA sequence: TGTGCCATCAGCACGACAGGGGGCGAAGAGACCCAGTACTTC.

This clonotype showed up many times. The rearrangement uses TRBV6-2 or TRBV6-3 and TRBJ2-2, with 7 bases matching TRBD1. V shed 6 bases and J 6 bases; nucleotides not matched to a gene: 13. The CDR3 loop spans 16 amino acids. CDR1 is MNHEY, CDR2 SVGEGT, per germline. The CDR3 region is CASRYRGPSQPGELFF. The CDR3 DNA sequence: TGTGCCAGCAGATACAGGGGTCCCTCTCAGCCCGGGGAGCTGTTTTTT.

In this sample, this clonotype turned up a few times. This chain links TRBV20-1 with TRBJ2-1, with D perhaps matching TRBD1 (5 bases). The CDR3 totals 16 residues. The V end lost 2 bases, the J end lost 7 bases, and 21 bases lay between the germline ends. Germline V CDR1 and CDR2: DFQATT, SNEGSKA (reference sequence). CDR3 sequence: CSARPPDSSFFNEQFF. DNA for the CDR3: TGCAGTGCTAGACCCCCAGACAGCAGTTTTTTTAATGAGCAGTTCTTC.